This T cell receptor (beta chain) is from a study of cytomegalovirus exposure and HLA in healthy donors (TCRdb year 2017). Some background on the complete study: The 650 to 750 repertoires of the first cohort and the roughly 120 validation repertoires were produced on the same platform, according to a later analysis. The study aimed to test whether cataloging public T cell receptors could reveal signatures of past pathogen exposure. Besides the first cohort of roughly 640 subjects, a separate validation cohort made up of over 95 different subjects was used. High-throughput TCR immunosequencing, statistical association of individual TCRs with disease status, and machine learning were combined to predict cytomegalovirus infection status. Broad study findings and their caveats: In vitro tests confirmed that a few of the cytomegalovirus-associated TCR beta chains recognize cytomegalovirus antigens. The validation cohort had no HLA typing available for a later analysis, so co-occurrence within that cohort was assessed over all 120 or so repertoires. The classifier was reported to diagnose cytomegalovirus status with high specificity and sensitivity in both the original and validation cohorts. Most TCR sequences were seen in very few donors, while some public TCRs were found in many individuals. In a later analysis, TCRs clustered in the first cohort were found to also tend to co-occur in the 120 validation repertoires, with 85% to 95% of cluster scores above 0. The authors suggested that the approach could potentially be extended to other disease states and immunological phenotypes. In the study, 164 TCR beta chains were listed as associated with cytomegalovirus.

The donors belonged to the validation cohort of over a hundred subjects, which was separate from the roughly 680-subject first cohort. The CDR1 and CDR2 encoded by the germline V gene are SGHRS and YFSETQ. Trimmed from V: 0 bases; trimmed from J: 5 bases; junction bases lacking a gene match: 7. The CDR3 runs 16 residues from the cysteine to the phenylalanine. Only the CDR3 DNA stays, 48 bases, in frame from base 1. The library relied on the immunoSEQ multiplex PCR assay. On the authors' methods: A statistical classification framework was built to diagnose cytomegalovirus status from the catalog of TCR beta chain sequences. The immuneACCESS repertoire file appears here via TCRdb, limited to in-frame rearrangements. These files lack a portion of the clones; in checked studies, under half of the deficit traces to unresolved V genes, and the cause of the others is not known. Clone size and V and J calls were adopted from that table, with D and trimming inferred from the DNA. The sample includes under 400,000 clones, with approximately 86% observed a single time. The ten largest clones capture around 0.96% of the sample.

Concerning this clone itself: Its antigen remains undetermined. No per-base quality is available; no much larger clone lies one base away.

Sequencing was performed on PBMCs. Rearrangement joined TRBV5-1 to TRBJ2-5; a stretch of 10 junction bases matches TRBD2. This TCR was recovered from a man aged 30 to 39 in good health and CMV-seronegative. The CDR3 is CASSLALAGVRETQYF. The DNA reads TGCGCCAGCAGCTTGGCCCTAGCGGGGGTTCGGGAGACCCAGTACTTC.